This T cell receptor (beta chain) was found in a study of blood T cells in healthy people across ages. In this sample, this clonotype turned up a few times. What it recognizes is unknown. The authors ran a second PCR of 7 to 11 cycles using a sample-barcoded 5' primer and a J-beta primer mix. Each CDR3 protein gets one entry after TCRdb re-called the 5' RACE reads with MiXCR. The sample has hundreds of thousands of distinct CDR3 sequences; 56% are singletons. Study-wide findings and caveats: Compared with aged donors, long-lived donors showed fewer expanded clones, suggesting selection.

The germline V gene has CDR1 MNHNS and CDR2 SASEGT. The CDR3 has 14 amino acids. The V and J ends lost 5 bases and 4 bases, in that order; junction bases with no gene match: 7. The receptor was derived from a man in his forties in good health. The chain couples TRBV6-1 to TRBJ2-5; TRBD1 matches at 7 bases. Sequences were obtained from blood. The CDR3 coding sequence is TGTGCCAGCAGTTCGGACAGGTTCGGAGAGACCCAGTACTTC. This codes for CASSSDRFGETQYF.